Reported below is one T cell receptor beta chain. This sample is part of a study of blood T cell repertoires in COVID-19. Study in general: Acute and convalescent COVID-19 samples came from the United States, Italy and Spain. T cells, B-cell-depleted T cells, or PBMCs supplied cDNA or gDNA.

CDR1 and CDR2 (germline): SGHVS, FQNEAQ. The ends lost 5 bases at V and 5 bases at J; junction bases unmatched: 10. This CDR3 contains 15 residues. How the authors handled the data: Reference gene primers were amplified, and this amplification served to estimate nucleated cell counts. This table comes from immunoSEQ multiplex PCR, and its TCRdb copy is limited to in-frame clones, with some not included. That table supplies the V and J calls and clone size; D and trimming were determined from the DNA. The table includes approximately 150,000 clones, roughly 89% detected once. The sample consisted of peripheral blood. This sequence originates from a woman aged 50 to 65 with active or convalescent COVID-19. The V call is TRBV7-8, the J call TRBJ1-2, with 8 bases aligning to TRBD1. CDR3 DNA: TGTGCCAGCAGCCTAAACGACAGGGGCGGATATGGCTACACCTTC. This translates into CASSLNDRGGYGYTF. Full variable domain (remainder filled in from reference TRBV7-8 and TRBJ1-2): GAGVSQSPRYKVAKRGQDVALRCDPISGHVSLFWYQQALGQGPEFLTYFQNEAQLDKSGLPSDRFFAERPEGSVSTLKIQRTQQEDSAVYLCASSLNDRGGYGYTFGSGTRLTVV.